The present entry profiles one T cell receptor (beta chain) with its context. The antigen is unknown. This record comes from a study of cytomegalovirus exposure and HLA in healthy donors. Study results and limitations: A missense DCLRE1C variant was associated with V- and J-gene trimming of TCR beta chains in a later analysis, and an independent cohort replicated the association. The study recorded around 160 TCR beta chains that were cytomegalovirus-associated.

This CDR3 has 16 residues. The germline gives CDR1 KGHSH, CDR2 LQKENI. V gave up 3 bases and J gave up 3 bases; unmatched junction bases: 7. These donors, healthy bone marrow donors, were studied. With 60 Vbeta and 13 Jbeta primers, the PCR was carried out. Assay: immunoSEQ multiplex PCR; the TCRdb copy retains only in-frame clones and omits some. The sample holds about 140,000 clones, 75% to 85% seen once. What was sequenced was PBMCs. The TCR originated in a female donor in good health and CMV-seronegative. The J gene is TRBJ2-4, the V gene TRBV18; 8 bases align to TRBD1. CDR3 bases: TGTGCCAGCTCACCTCGGCAGGGGGCGGTCAAAAACATTCAGTACTTC. Translating it yields CASSPRQGAVKNIQYF.